The next 20 T cell receptor beta chains were all read from a single sample in a study of spatial heterogeneity in lung cancer. Regarding the study as a whole: For expanded intratumoral alpha and beta TCRs, counts tracked tumor mutation counts.

The time point denotes: sample taken at primary tumor resection. Their antigens are not known. TCRdb used MiXCR to reprocess the 5' RACE reads, holding one entry per CDR3 protein. The table has 2,800 or so distinct CDR3 sequences, approximately 6.5% seen once. Here the sequenced sample was lung tumor tissue, taken at surgery. These receptors were obtained from a male donor with early-stage non-small cell lung cancer.

Sample share makes this clonotype medium-sized. As an off-target read in a library built for alpha chains, this beta chain has a frequency of little significance. The J gene is TRBJ2-1, the V gene TRBV5-4; D not resolved. The CDR3 has 16 amino acids. V lost 2 bases and J lost 3, with 15 bases in between. The germline gives CDR1 SGHNT, CDR2 YYREEE (reference sequence). CDR3 in amino acids: CASSLPKRGDYNEQFF. The CDR3 DNA reads as TGTGCCAGCAGCTTACCTAAGAGAGGCGACTACAATGAGCAGTTCTTC.

This clonotype ranks as medium-sized. This beta chain represents an off-target read in a library built for alpha chains; its size is of limited meaning. The chain combines TRBV5-6 with TRBJ2-5; D perhaps matches TRBD1 (6 bases). V gave up 1 base and J gave up 2 bases, with 9 bases separating them. CDR3 length: 14 amino acids. The germline gives CDR1 SGHDT, CDR2 YYEEEE. CDR3 amino acids: CASSLLGQQETQYF. The CDR3 DNA is TGTGCCAGCAGCTTGCTTGGACAGCAAGAGACCCAGTACTTC.

By its share, this clonotype is medium-sized. The library was designed around alpha chains, so this beta chain is a stray read whose abundance carries little weight. The chain combines TRBV11-2 with TRBJ2-7; 7 bases match TRBD2. Looked up from germline, CDR1 is SGHAT and CDR2 is FQNNGV. This CDR3 region has 12 residues. The V gene end was trimmed by 5 bases and the J gene end by 4 bases; junction bases not matched to a gene: 2. CDR3 sequence: CASSGGGYEQYF. The CDR3 DNA sequence: TGTGCCAGCAGCGGCGGGGGTTACGAGCAGTACTTC.

About this clonotype: This beta chain slipped into a library made for alpha chains as a stray read, so its size is not meaningful. The J gene is TRBJ2-2, the V gene TRBV15, with unresolved D. CDR3 length: 13 residues. The V gene's germline CDR1 is LNHNV and CDR2 YYDKDF (reference sequence). Trimming stripped 1 base from V and 9 bases from J, with 9 bases between. The CDR3 bases are TGTGCCACCAGCAGAGGGTTGGCCCGGGAGCTGTTTTTT. Residues: CATSRGLARELFF. Combining the CDR3 with reference TRBV15 and TRBJ2-2 gives the whole variable domain DAMVIQNPRYQVTQFGKPVTLSCSQTLNHNVMYWYQQKSSQAPKLLFHYYDKDFNNEADTPDNFQSRRPNTSFCFLDIRSPGLGDTAMYLCATSRGLARELFFGEGSRLTVL.

This clonotype is medium-sized in the sample. This beta chain is a stray read from a library made for alpha chains; its abundance is not meaningful. The chain is built from TRBV6-5 and TRBJ2-3, with D possibly matching TRBD2 (5 bases). V was trimmed by 5 bases and J by 3 bases, leaving 6 bases between them. Germline CDR1 reads MNHEY; CDR2 reads SVGAGI. CDR3 length: 12 amino acids. CDR3 in amino acids: CASSGGTDTQYF. The CDR3 DNA reads TGTGCCAGCAGTGGAGGAACAGATACGCAGTATTTT.

This clonotype ranks as medium-sized. The library was designed around alpha chains, so this beta chain is a stray read whose abundance carries little weight. The chain employs TRBV13 and TRBJ2-3, with D tentatively TRBD2 (6 bases). Germline V gene lookup returns CDR1 PRHDT and CDR2 FYEKMQ (reference sequence). Trimming left V 1 base short and J 6 bases short, with 17 bases between. This CDR3 is 16 amino acids long. CDR3 in DNA: TGTGCCAGCAGCTTAGCCAACTTGATTGCGGGGGATACGCAGTATTTT. It yields the protein CASSLANLIAGDTQYF.

Judged by abundance, this clonotype is medium-sized. Being off target in a library aimed at alpha chains, this beta chain has a size of little meaning. The chain is built from TRBV6-2 or TRBV6-3 and TRBJ2-7; D not resolved. V lost 5 bases to trimming and J lost 9 bases, with 20 bases between them. Looked up from germline, CDR1 is MNHEY and CDR2 is SVGEGT. The CDR3 sequence is 14 residues long. The CDR3 bases are TGTGCCAGCAGTCTAAACGGACCACCACACGGGCAGTACTTC. Protein: CASSLNGPPHGQYF.

This clonotype is judged medium-sized. This beta chain slipped into a library made for alpha chains as a stray read, so its size is not meaningful. The V gene is TRBV7-2, the J gene TRBJ2-5; 8 bases align to TRBD1. The CDR3 loop spans 15 amino acids. The V gene end was trimmed by 1 base and the J gene end by 2 bases; junction bases not matched to a gene: 3. Per the germline V gene, CDR1 is SGHTA and CDR2 is FQGNSA. This CDR3 is CASSLGNRGQETQYF. The CDR3 nucleotides read TGTGCCAGCAGCTTAGGGAACAGGGGGCAAGAGACCCAGTACTTC.

This clonotype is labeled medium-sized. In a library made to pick up alpha chains, this beta chain is a stray read with a size that means little. V is TRBV7-3 and J is TRBJ2-1; TRBD2 agrees at 7 bases. J lost 0 bases, V lost 1 base, and 3 bases had no gene match. The CDR3 length is 16 residues. Germline V gene lookup returns CDR1 SGHTA and CDR2 FQGTGA. The chain's CDR3 is CASSLSRGSSYNEQFF. CDR3 sequence (DNA): TGTGCCAGCAGCTTAAGTCGCGGGAGCTCCTACAATGAGCAGTTCTTC.

Relative to its sample, this clonotype is medium-sized (0.01 to 0.1%). This beta chain came through as a stray read in a library set up for alpha chains, and its size says little. The V gene is TRBV28, the J gene TRBJ1-1; maybe TRBD1 (6 bases). V lost 6 bases and J 1 base, leaving 12 bases between the germline ends. The CDR3 extends over 14 amino acids. CDR1 MDHEN and CDR2 SYDVKM come from the germline V gene. CDR3 residues: CASRGDTGNTEAFF. The CDR3 region has the DNA TGTGCCAGCAGAGGGGACACAGGGAACACTGAAGCTTTCTTT. Looking up the rest from reference TRBV28 and TRBJ1-1 gives the full variable domain: DVKVTQSSRYLVKRTGEKVFLECVQDMDHENMFWYRQDPGLGLRLIYFSYDVKMKEKGDIPEGYSVSREKKERFSLILESASTNQTSMYLCASRGDTGNTEAFFGQGTRLTVV.

Within the sample, this clonotype is medium-sized. This beta chain turned up in a library designed for alpha chains; as an off-target read, its abundance says little. The gene calls are TRBV20-1 and TRBJ1-5; perhaps TRBD1 as D (5 bases). The CDR3 totals 15 residues. In germline, CDR1 is DFQATT, CDR2 SNEGSKA (reference sequence). Trimming took 1 base from V and 4 from J, leaving 14 bases between them. The CDR3: CSARAQTGANQPQHF. The CDR3 coding sequence is TGCAGTGCTAGAGCCCAAACAGGCGCGAATCAGCCCCAGCATTTT.

This clonotype is medium-sized (0.01 to 0.1%) by share. This beta chain was picked up by a library intended for alpha chains and is off target, so its count carries little meaning. The V and J genes are TRBV7-2 and TRBJ2-7; D remains ambiguous. The CDR3 runs 12 residues. The germline CDR1 and CDR2 sequences are SGHTA and FQGNSA. Trimming took off 5 bases at V and 4 bases at J, with 9 bases between the two ends. The CDR3 DNA reads TGTGCCAGCAGCACTGACCATTACGAGCAGTACTTC. Translation gives CASSTDHYEQYF.

This clonotype was seen just once. This beta chain is an off-target read within a library intended for alpha chains, so its frequency means little. V usage is TRBV10-3 and J usage is TRBJ2-6; 12 bases match TRBD1. V lost 6 bases, J lost 4 bases, and 13 bases stayed unmatched. The CDR3 extends over 19 amino acids. Per germline, CDR1 ENHRY and CDR2 SYGVKD. CDR3 residues: CAIRVPPGQGAGGANVLTF. The CDR3 DNA sequence: TGTGCCATCAGAGTACCCCCGGGACAGGGGGCAGGAGGGGCCAACGTCCTGACTTTC.

This clonotype rates as medium-sized. With the library built for alpha chains, this beta chain is off target and its frequency is not meaningful. The chain's CDR3 is CASSSLIGANQPQHF. The CDR3 region has the DNA TGTGCCAGCAGTTCCCTAATAGGGGCCAATCAGCCCCAGCATTTT. This chain connects TRBV12-3 or TRBV12-4 to TRBJ1-5, with D maybe TRBD1 (5 bases). V was shortened by 4 bases and J by 3 bases, with 13 bases between the two germline ends. The CDR3 has 15 residues.

This clonotype is medium-sized. This beta chain is a stray read from a library made for alpha chains; its abundance is not meaningful. This chain uses TRBV4-1 with TRBJ2-4, with 7 bases lining up with TRBD1. Losses at the gene ends were 8 bases for V and 7 bases for J; bases not matched to a gene: 8. Germline values: CDR1 MGHRA, CDR2 YSYEKL. The CDR3 is made up of 13 amino acids. The CDR3 DNA reads as TGCGCCAGCCGGTCCGTGACAGGGAACATTCAGTACTTC. Its translation: CASRSVTGNIQYF.

This clonotype was recorded many times. This beta chain lies outside the target of a library built for alpha chains; its clone size means little. V usage is TRBV28 and J usage is TRBJ2-1; D remains unclear. Germline lookup yields CDR1 MDHEN and CDR2 SYDVKM. This CDR3 spans 11 amino acids. The V end lost 3 bases, the J end lost 12 bases, and 9 bases lay between the germline ends. The CDR3 DNA is TGTGCCAGCAGTTTTAGGTATGGGCAGTTCTTC. Its protein product is CASSFRYGQFF. The whole variable domain, remainder taken from reference TRBV28 and TRBJ2-1, is DVKVTQSSRYLVKRTGEKVFLECVQDMDHENMFWYRQDPGLGLRLIYFSYDVKMKEKGDIPEGYSVSREKKERFSLILESASTNQTSMYLCASSFRYGQFFGPGTRLTVL.

This clonotype qualifies as medium-sized. This beta chain is a stray sequence in a library constructed for alpha chains; its clone size is not meaningful. The CDR3 nucleotides read TGTGCCAGCAGGGTAGGGGGACTAGCGGGTTCTCGGGAGCAGTACTTC. It yields the protein CASRVGGLAGSREQYF. V is TRBV28 and J is TRBJ2-7; the match to TRBD2 covers 12 bases. V lost 6 bases to trimming and J lost 7 bases; unmatched junction nucleotides: 13. Germline lookup yields CDR1 MDHEN and CDR2 SYDVKM. The CDR3 spans 16 residues.

This clonotype rates as medium-sized. For a library built for alpha chains, this beta chain is a stray read; little rests on its size. The CDR3 loop is CASSQITDYNSPLHF. Here the CDR3 DNA reads TGCGCCAGCAGCCAGATTACAGACTATAATTCACCCCTCCACTTT. The rearrangement joins TRBV4-3 to TRBJ1-6; unclear D gene. CDR1 LGHNA and CDR2 YSLEER come from the germline V gene. The CDR3 is made up of 15 amino acids. The V end was cut by 3 bases, the J end by 3 bases, with 9 bases between.

This clonotype is labeled as medium-sized. This beta chain lies outside the target of a library built for alpha chains; its clone size means little. This chain connects TRBV18 to TRBJ2-5; D remains ambiguous. The germline V and J ends were trimmed by 1 base and 4 bases, with 1 base remaining between them. The germline CDR1 and CDR2 sequences are KGHSH and LQKENI. The CDR3 extends over 11 amino acids. CDR3 coding DNA: TGTGCCAGCTCACCACGAGAGACCCAGTACTTC. Protein product: CASSPRETQYF.

In the case of this clonotype: The library was designed around alpha chains, so this beta chain is a stray read whose abundance carries little weight. The rearrangement links TRBV19 to TRBJ2-7; TRBD2 matches at 10 bases. V shed 9 bases, J shed 3 bases, and the junction held 5 bases outside the gene matches. CDR3 length: 13 amino acids. Per the germline V gene, CDR1 is LNHDA and CDR2 is SQIVND (reference sequence). The CDR3 nucleotides are TGTGCCAGGTCCGGGACTAGCGTCTACGAGCAGTACTTC. This translates into CARSGTSVYEQYF.